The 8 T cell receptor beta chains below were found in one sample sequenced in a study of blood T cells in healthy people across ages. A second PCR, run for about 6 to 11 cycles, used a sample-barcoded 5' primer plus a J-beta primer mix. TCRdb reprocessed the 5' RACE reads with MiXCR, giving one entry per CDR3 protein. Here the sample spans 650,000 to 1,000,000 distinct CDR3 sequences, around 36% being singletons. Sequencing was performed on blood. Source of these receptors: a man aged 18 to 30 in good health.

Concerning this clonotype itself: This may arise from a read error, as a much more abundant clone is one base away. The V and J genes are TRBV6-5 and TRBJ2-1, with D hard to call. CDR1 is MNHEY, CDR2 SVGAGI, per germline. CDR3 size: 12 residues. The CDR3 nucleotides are TGTGTCAGCAGTTCGAGCCTGGGGGAGCAGTTCTTC. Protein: CVSSSSLGEQFF.

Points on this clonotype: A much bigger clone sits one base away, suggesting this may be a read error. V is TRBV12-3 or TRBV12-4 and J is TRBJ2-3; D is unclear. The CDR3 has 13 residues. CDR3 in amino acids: CAGSSTGLDTQYF. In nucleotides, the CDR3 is TGTGCCGGCAGTTCCACCGGGTTGGATACGCAGTATTTT.

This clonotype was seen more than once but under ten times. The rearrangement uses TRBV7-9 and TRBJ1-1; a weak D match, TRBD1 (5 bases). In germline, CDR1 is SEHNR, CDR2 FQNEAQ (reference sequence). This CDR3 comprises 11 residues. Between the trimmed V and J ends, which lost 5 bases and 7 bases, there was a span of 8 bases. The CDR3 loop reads CASSLTDEAFF. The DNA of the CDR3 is TGTGCCAGCAGCCTGACAGATGAAGCTTTCTTT.

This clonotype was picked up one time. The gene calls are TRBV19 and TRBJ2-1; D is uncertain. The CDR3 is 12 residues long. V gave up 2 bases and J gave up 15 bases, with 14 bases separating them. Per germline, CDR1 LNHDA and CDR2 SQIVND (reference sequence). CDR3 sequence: CASSISHGGRFF. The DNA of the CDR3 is TGTGCCAGTAGTATAAGCCACGGTGGTAGGTTCTTC.

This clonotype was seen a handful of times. The CDR3 DNA sequence: TGTGCCAGCAGCCGGGGACAGGGAGGTGATTCGGGAAAACTGTTTTTT. This translates into CASSRGQGGDSGKLFF. This rearrangement joins TRBV4-2 to TRBJ1-4, with TRBD1 identical over 9 bases. CDR3 length: 16 amino acids. V gave up 4 bases and J gave up 10 bases; unmatched junction bases: 13. The germline V gene has CDR1 LGHNA and CDR2 YNFKEQ.

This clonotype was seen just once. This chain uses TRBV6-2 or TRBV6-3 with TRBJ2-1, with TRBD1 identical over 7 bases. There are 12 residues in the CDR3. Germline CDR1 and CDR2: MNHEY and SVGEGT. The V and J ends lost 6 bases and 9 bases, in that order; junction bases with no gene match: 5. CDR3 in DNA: TGTGCCAGCAGACAGGGGTCGGGTGAGCAGTTCTTC. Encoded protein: CASRQGSGEQFF.

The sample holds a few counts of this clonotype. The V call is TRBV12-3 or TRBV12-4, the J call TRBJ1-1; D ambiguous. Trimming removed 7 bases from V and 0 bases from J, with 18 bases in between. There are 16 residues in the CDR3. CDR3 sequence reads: CASTIWPLRLNTEAFF. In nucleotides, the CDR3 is TGTGCCAGCACAATCTGGCCACTGAGGCTGAACACTGAAGCTTTCTTT.

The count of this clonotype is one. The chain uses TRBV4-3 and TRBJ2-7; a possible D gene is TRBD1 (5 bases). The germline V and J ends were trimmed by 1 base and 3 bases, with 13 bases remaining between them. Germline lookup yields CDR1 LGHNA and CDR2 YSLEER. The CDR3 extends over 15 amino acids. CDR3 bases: TGCGCCAGCAGCCAAGGCGATTCAGGGAACTACGAGCAGTACTTC. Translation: CASSQGDSGNYEQYF.